This record covers a single TCR beta chain. Its antigen is still unknown. This entry belongs to a study of CD8+CD57+ T cells in acquired aplastic anemia. In the study overall: Average DNA yield from sorted CD4+ and CD8+ cells was approximately 3 ug. Healthy donors gave approximately 9.8 million reads on average for CD4+ cells. Whole-study results and caveats: In CD8+ cells, Simpson's diversity showed no significant difference between patients and controls. Researchers report that around 30 CD8+ CDR3 sequences appeared in both patients and controls.

The CDR3 is 14 amino acids. V lost 2 bases and J lost 5, with 12 bases in between. Germline lookup yields CDR1 SEHNR and CDR2 FQNEAQ (reference sequence). Genomic DNA was employed as the template in profiling TCR beta VDJ and CDR3. In TCRdb, the reads were re-called with MiXCR into one record per CDR3 protein. The sample contains more than 150,000 distinct CDR3 sequences, just over 45% of which appear only once. The chain carries TRBV7-9 and TRBJ1-1; no definite D call. The receptor was isolated from a human donor in good health. The sample comprised sorted CD4+, CD8+, or CD8+CD57+ T cells (not recorded which) from PBMCs. The CDR3 reads CASSLFINRTEAFF. The CDR3 region has the DNA TGTGCCAGCAGCTTATTCATAAATCGGACTGAAGCTTTCTTT.